Listed here are 29 T cell receptor beta chains from one sample, sequenced in a study of beta chain features in type 1 diabetes. Study results and caveats: TCRB CDR3s from Type 1 diabetes patients were moderately but significantly shorter in all four CD4+ subsets.

Every isolated RNA sample was fully reverse transcribed, so sequencing captured expressed TCRB transcripts. Sequencing used immunoSEQ multiplex PCR; TCRdb keeps in-frame clones, though not all of them. Among 230,000 or so clones listed, approximately 16% were seen once. These TCRs' antigens remain unknown. The sequencing input was naive CD4+ T cells from blood. These receptors all stem from a man aged 25 to 40 with type 1 diabetes.

The gene calls are TRBV2 and TRBJ2-3, with D perhaps assigned TRBD1 or TRBD2 (5 bases each). Germline V CDR1 and CDR2: SNHLY, FYNNEI. Trimming cost V 8 bases and J 6 bases, with 9 bases left between them. This CDR3 region has 11 residues. The CDR3 region has the DNA TGTGCCAGCGGGACCTGGGATACGCAGTATTTT. Residues: CASGTWDTQYF.

The J gene is TRBJ2-3, the V gene TRBV4-3; D uncertain. This CDR3 spans 16 amino acids. With 1 base removed from V and 0 bases from J, the gap between germline ends came to 11 bases. Germline-derived CDR1 and CDR2 are LGHNA and YSLEER. CDR3 residues: CASSQASGHSTDTQYF. The CDR3 DNA is TGCGCCAGCAGCCAAGCATCCGGGCATAGCACAGATACGCAGTATTTT.

The rearrangement links TRBV7-9 to TRBJ2-7; D not certain. V lost 5 bases, J lost 1 base, and 6 bases lay in between. Germline lookup yields CDR1 SEHNR and CDR2 FQNEAQ (reference sequence). The CDR3 spans 12 residues. CDR3 nucleotide sequence: TGTGCCAGCAGCCCGGTGTCCTACGAGCAGTACTTC. It codes for CASSPVSYEQYF.

This chain connects TRBV7-8 to TRBJ2-7; 10 bases are a match to TRBD1. Trimming removed 3 bases from V and 4 bases from J; junction bases left unmatched: 3. CDR1 is SGHVS and CDR2 is FQNEAQ in the germline V gene. The CDR3 covers 14 residues. This CDR3 is CASSLTGGTYEQYF. CDR3 DNA: TGTGCCAGCAGCTTGACAGGGGGCACGTACGAGCAGTACTTC.

This clone appeared a few times. For the CDR3, the DNA is TGCGCCAGCAGCACGGACAGGGCGGATGGCTACACCTTC. Its protein product is CASSTDRADGYTF. V usage is TRBV5-1 and J usage is TRBJ1-2; 8 bases are shared with TRBD1. Germline V CDR1 and CDR2: SGHRS, YFSETQ. This CDR3 has 13 residues. V lost 4 bases, J lost 6 bases, and 5 bases stayed unmatched.

The CDR3 region has the DNA TGTGCCTGGAGTCCCTGGGGACAGACCTACGAGCAGTACTTC. Translated, it gives CAWSPWGQTYEQYF. The chain joins TRBV30 to TRBJ2-7, with 7 positions matching TRBD1. The trim removed 2 bases at V and 2 bases at J, leaving 6 bases unmatched. Per the germline V gene, CDR1 is GTSNPN and CDR2 is SVGIG (reference sequence). The CDR3 is 14 residues long.

CDR3 in DNA: TGTGCCAGCAGTGGGACATCGGTTTCCTACAATGAGCAGTTCTTC. Its translation is CASSGTSVSYNEQFF. The J gene is TRBJ2-1, the V gene TRBV28; perhaps TRBD1 as D (6 bases). This CDR3 contains 15 residues. V dropped 5 bases and J dropped 1 base, with 12 bases sitting between them. Germline V gene sequence: CDR1 MDHEN, CDR2 SYDVKM.

This chain connects TRBV4-2 to TRBJ2-3, with 9 positions matching TRBD1. V dropped 1 base and J dropped 0; count of bases not matched to a gene: 8. This CDR3 is 18 amino acids long. Germline assignment: CDR1 LGHNA and CDR2 YNFKEQ. The CDR3 here is CASSQVVGQGRSTDTQYF. CDR3 nucleotide sequence: TGTGCCAGCAGCCAAGTAGTGGGACAGGGAAGAAGCACAGATACGCAGTATTTT.

The gene calls are TRBV6-5 and TRBJ2-7; no clear D. This CDR3 has 15 amino acids. The germline CDR1 and CDR2 sequences are MNHEY and SVGAGI. V lost 3 bases, J lost 0 bases, and 12 bases lay in between. The CDR3: CASSYSQASSYEQYF. CDR3 in DNA: TGTGCCAGCAGTTATAGTCAGGCGAGCTCCTACGAGCAGTACTTC.

This clone was found a few times. The chain uses TRBV30 and TRBJ1-1; no reliable D call. V gave up 0 bases and J gave up 2 bases, with 10 bases separating them. This CDR3 is 14 amino acids long. Germline CDR1 is GTSNPN and CDR2 is SVGIG (reference sequence). The CDR3 loop is CAWSVQPLNTEAFF. In DNA, the CDR3 is TGTGCCTGGAGTGTACAGCCCCTAAACACTGAAGCTTTCTTT. Full variable domain (missing parts from reference TRBV30 and TRBJ1-1): SQTIHQWPATLVQPVGSPLSLECTVEGTSNPNLYWYRQAAGRGLQLLFYSVGIGQISSEVPQNLSASRPQDRQFILSSKKLLLSDSGFYLCAWSVQPLNTEAFFGQGTRLTVV.

The chain couples TRBV27 to TRBJ2-5; tentatively, D is TRBD2 (5 bases). V was clipped by 0 bases and J by 5 bases, with 10 bases between them. CDR1 is MNHEY and CDR2 is SMNVEV in the germline V gene (reference sequence). This CDR3 has 14 amino acids. The CDR3 is CASSLSRVVETQYF. CDR3 bases: TGTGCCAGCAGTTTATCGAGGGTCGTGGAGACCCAGTACTTC.

For this clone: The sample carries other DNA sequences with the same CDR3. The chain links TRBV30 to TRBJ2-5; D remains ambiguous. The CDR3 contains 14 residues. In germline, CDR1 is GTSNPN, CDR2 SVGIG (reference sequence). Between the trimmed V and J ends, which lost 0 bases and 2 bases, there was a span of 10 bases. CDR3 sequence reads: CAWSVGGPQETQYF. CDR3 nucleotide sequence: TGTGCCTGGAGTGTCGGTGGACCTCAAGAGACCCAGTACTTC.

This rearrangement joins TRBV4-1 to TRBJ2-3, with a tentative D call TRBD1 (6 bases). The V gene's germline CDR1 is MGHRA and CDR2 YSYEKL. Trimming left V 0 bases short and J 0 bases short, with 10 bases between. This CDR3 has 16 residues. CDR3: CASSQDDRRSTDTQYF. The DNA for the CDR3 is TGCGCCAGCAGCCAAGACGACAGGAGAAGCACAGATACGCAGTATTTT.

This clone was recorded a few times. The chain combines TRBV6-6 with TRBJ1-2; D is perhaps TRBD1 (5 bases). Germline CDR1 and CDR2: MNHNY and SVGAGI (reference sequence). Between the trimmed V and J ends, which lost 0 bases and 0 bases, there was a span of 11 bases. The CDR3 consists of 16 residues. DNA for the CDR3: TGTGCCAGCAGTTACTCGCAGGGCCTAGCTAACTATGGCTACACCTTC. Residues: CASSYSQGLANYGYTF.

In its sample, this clone was seen a few times. The rearrangement joins TRBV28 to TRBJ1-1, with D maybe TRBD1 (6 bases). Germline V gene data show CDR1 as MDHEN and CDR2 as SYDVKM. V was clipped by 6 bases and J by 1 base, with 15 bases between them. The CDR3 has 15 residues. The CDR3 DNA follows: TGTGCCAGCAGAATGCAGGGGCCACGGAACACTGAAGCTTTCTTT. This encodes CASRMQGPRNTEAFF.

The V call is TRBV19, the J call TRBJ2-7, with D perhaps given as TRBD1 or TRBD2 (6 bases each). The germline CDR1 and CDR2 sequences are LNHDA and SQIVND (reference sequence). This CDR3 region has 13 residues. Trimming left V 3 bases short and J 5 bases short, with 11 bases between. Here the CDR3 reads CASSIGGPDEQYF. The DNA for the CDR3 is TGTGCCAGTAGTATCGGGGGCCCAGACGAGCAGTACTTC.

This clone turned up a few times. The J gene is TRBJ2-1, the V gene TRBV14, with D perhaps TRBD2 (5 bases). This CDR3 is built from 13 residues. V was trimmed by 0 bases and J by 10 bases, leaving 10 bases between them. The germline gives CDR1 SGHDN, CDR2 FVKESK. The CDR3 DNA sequence: TGTGCCAGCAGCCAAGATCGAAGAGGGGAGCAGTTCTTC. Residues: CASSQDRRGEQFF.

V is TRBV7-2 and J is TRBJ2-3, with TRBD1 as a possible D gene (6 bases). Germline V gene lookup returns CDR1 SGHTA and CDR2 FQGNSA. The CDR3 extends over 12 amino acids. Deletions cut 5 bases from V and 11 bases from J, with 14 bases between. As DNA, the CDR3 is TGTGCCAGCAGCCTGCACGGGACAAGGCAGTATTTT. Its protein product is CASSLHGTRQYF.

This chain uses TRBV7-2 with TRBJ2-7; D possibly corresponds to TRBD2 (7 bases). The CDR3 length is 14 residues. The germline gives CDR1 SGHTA, CDR2 FQGNSA. The V end was cut by 3 bases, the J end by 3 bases, with 12 bases between. The CDR3 DNA reads as TGTGCCAGCAGCTTGGCGGGGGCGAACTACGAGCAGTACTTC. Amino acids: CASSLAGANYEQYF.

This clone has only a few counts. The chain combines TRBV7-2 with TRBJ2-3, with 7 bases identical to TRBD2. V lost 2 bases and J lost 3; bases outside the gene matches: 5. The CDR3 sequence is 15 residues long. Germline V CDR1 and CDR2: SGHTA, FQGNSA. CDR3: CASSLNGLETDTQYF. In DNA, the CDR3 is TGTGCCAGCAGCTTAAACGGACTAGAGACAGATACGCAGTATTTT.

The rearrangement uses TRBV4-2 and TRBJ1-2; D perhaps matches TRBD1 (6 bases). V lost 4 bases and J 5 bases, leaving 17 bases between the germline ends. The CDR3 loop spans 15 amino acids. The V gene's germline CDR1 is LGHNA and CDR2 YNFKEQ. In DNA, the CDR3 is TGTGCCAGCAGCCCCGACCTGGACAGTTCTTATGGCTACACCTTC. Its translation is CASSPDLDSSYGYTF.

This clone was detected only a few times. The V and J genes are TRBV27 and TRBJ2-6; D not resolved. Per germline, CDR1 MNHEY and CDR2 SMNVEV (reference sequence). The CDR3 extends over 16 amino acids. Trimming cost V 3 bases and J 5 bases, with 14 bases left between them. The CDR3 region has the DNA TGTGCCAGCAGTTTCATAACCGGATTTCGGGCCAACGTCCTGACTTTC. Translating gives CASSFITGFRANVLTF. The full variable domain, completed using reference TRBV27 and TRBJ2-6, is EAQVTQNPRYLITVTGKKLTVTCSQNMNHEYMSWYRQDPGLGLRQIYYSMNVEVTDKGDVPEGYKVSRKEKRNFPLILESPSPNQTSLYFCASSFITGFRANVLTFGAGSRLTVL.

There are a few counts of this clone. The chain couples TRBV7-6 to TRBJ2-5; no firm D call. This CDR3 contains 14 residues. With 5 bases removed from V and 0 bases from J, the gap between germline ends came to 10 bases. Germline lookup yields CDR1 SGHVS and CDR2 FNYEAQ. The CDR3 is CASSLLGHQETQYF. DNA for the CDR3: TGTGCCAGCAGCCTGCTTGGTCACCAAGAGACCCAGTACTTC. Full variable domain (remainder filled in from reference TRBV7-6 and TRBJ2-5): GAGVSQSPRYKVTKRGQDVALRCDPISGHVSLYWYRQALGQGPEFLTYFNYEAQQDKSGLPNDRFSAERPEGSISTLTIQRTEQRDSAMYRCASSLLGHQETQYFGPGTRLLVL.

The CDR3 loop is CALTLASPYNEQFF. The CDR3 coding sequence is TGTGCCTTGACTTTAGCTTCCCCCTACAATGAGCAGTTCTTC. This chain links TRBV30 with TRBJ2-1; D unclear. This CDR3 contains 14 residues. Between the trimmed V and J ends, which lost 7 bases and 2 bases, there was a span of 15 bases. The germline gives CDR1 GTSNPN, CDR2 SVGIG (reference sequence).

The V call is TRBV27, the J call TRBJ1-4, with TRBD1 matching over 8 bases. V was pared by 1 base and J by 6 bases, with 7 bases of the junction left unmatched. CDR1 MNHEY and CDR2 SMNVEV come from the germline V gene (reference sequence). The CDR3 is made up of 16 amino acids. For the CDR3, the DNA is TGTGCCAGCAGTTTATTCGTTCGACAGGGGCATGAAAAACTGTTTTTT. Translation: CASSLFVRQGHEKLFF.

The table lists this clone with a few counts. DNA for the CDR3: TGTGCCTGGATTGACAGGGGAGGCTACAATGAGCAGTTCTTC. This translates into CAWIDRGGYNEQFF. V gene TRBV30 combines with J gene TRBJ2-1; 8 bases line up with TRBD1. The ends lost 4 bases at V and 3 bases at J; junction bases unmatched: 5. The CDR3 is 14 residues long. Per the germline V gene, CDR1 is GTSNPN and CDR2 is SVGIG (reference sequence).

This clone came up a few times. The CDR3 loop reads CASSFQGGRETQYF. CDR3 sequence (DNA): TGTGCCAGCAGTTTCCAAGGGGGCCGGGAGACCCAGTACTTC. This chain joins TRBV27 and TRBJ2-5; 7 nucleotides match TRBD1. CDR3 size: 14 residues. Unmatched junction bases numbered 6, after V lost 3 bases and J lost 5 bases. Germline V CDR1 and CDR2: MNHEY, SMNVEV (reference sequence).

In DNA, the CDR3 is TGCAGCGCGGGACAGGGGGAGGACGAGCAGTACTTC. It encodes CSAGQGEDEQYF. The rearrangement uses TRBV29-1 and TRBJ2-7, with TRBD1 matching over 11 bases. Germline loops: CDR1 SQVTM, CDR2 ANQGSEA. The CDR3 contains 12 residues. J lost 5 bases, V lost 7 bases, and 4 bases had no gene match.

This rearrangement joins TRBV30 to TRBJ2-3, with a possible D match to TRBD2 (6 bases). Germline V gene sequence: CDR1 GTSNPN, CDR2 SVGIG (reference sequence). The V and J ends lost 1 base and 5 bases respectively, with 13 bases between them. The CDR3 has 14 amino acids. The CDR3 is CAWSGWGLQDTQYF. The DNA for the CDR3 is TGTGCCTGGAGTGGATGGGGACTTCAAGATACGCAGTATTTT.